This entry is about one T cell receptor (beta chain). This clonotype occurred a few times. Its antigen is not yet known. The record has no base qualities; no much larger clone is one base away. The data were taken from a study of type 1 regulatory T cells (dated by TCRdb to 2020 to 2022). In the study overall: The study characterized an in vitro protocol that generated a Tr1-enriched, alloantigen-specific CD4 T cell product named T-allo10. T-allo10 was under clinical evaluation in patients with hematological malignancies receiving allogeneic hematopoietic stem cell transplantation.

The instrument was an Illumina MiSeq. The public reads were quality trimmed at Q25 with fastp and then assembled into clones with MiXCR by TCRdb, keeping productive beta chains. For every CDR3 protein sequence, its rows merge into one entry that carries the most common genes and DNA. Recorded for this sample are approximately 20,000 distinct CDR3 sequences; 9.5% to 13% of them occurred a single time. The top ten hold approximately 3% of the sample. CDR1 and CDR2 are read off the germline V gene as KGHSH and LQKENI. From the cysteine through the phenylalanine, the CDR3 covers 14 amino acids. The DNA shown is the 42-base CDR3, in frame from base 1. V lost 3 bases and J lost 3 bases; the stretch between them is 9 bases long.

Sequenced: CD4+ T cells, either the whole sample or a sorted fraction (not recorded which). This sequence originates from a human donor in good health. The chain uses TRBV18 and TRBJ1-5; TRBD1 could be the D gene, as 6 bases match. The bases read TGTGCCAGCTCACCGGGGGGGCACAATCAGCCCCAGCATTTT. Its translation is CASSPGGHNQPQHF.